Reported below is one T cell receptor beta chain. This receptor's antigen is unknown. One base away there is no much larger clone; base qualities are not given. Other nucleotide sequences in the sample specify the same CDR3. The donors were healthy, HIV-negative adults with no recently reported acute infections or vaccinations. Every donor was a Caucasian adult residing in Nashville, Tennessee, USA. CD4+ T cells were enriched through magnetic negative selection, after which naive cells were positively selected on CD45RA and the remaining negative fraction served as the memory subset. Blood was collected by leukapheresis, and PBMCs were isolated by Ficoll-Histopaque density gradient centrifugation and then cryopreserved in liquid nitrogen vapor phase. Analytical flow cytometry was used to check the purity and quantity of every magnetically sorted T cell population. Each sorted fraction had its genomic DNA isolated and then quantified by UV absorbance on a Nanodrop 2000c.

The record originates from a study of shared clonotypes between healthy human individuals (dated by TCRdb to about 2020). Concerning the study at large: A few men and two women, aged 18 to 49 years, made up the cohort. Libraries were prepared and TCR repertoires were sequenced by different laboratories using diverse techniques, in order to increase sequencing depth and limit assay-specific biases. Blood TCR repertoires of five healthy adults were deeply sequenced to estimate repertoire size and the extent of clonotype sharing between individuals. For each donor, three plates each were used for CD4 naive and CD4 memory, two plates were used for CD8 naive, and one plate was used for CD8 memory. Between about 0.85 and 9.5 billion PBMCs per donor were obtained by leukapheresis.

Broad study findings and their caveats: Compared with non-shared clonotypes, clonotypes shared by all four sorted-subset donors had higher generation probabilities. Only blood was sampled, and tissue TCR repertoires likely differ from those in blood. Sharing across a few donors was observed for roughly 5.4% of naive CD4, 3% to 3.5% of naive CD8, over 2% of memory CD4, and roughly 0.4% of memory CD8 clonotypes. Based on pairwise subsampling, the degree of clonotype sharing among donors was expected to be affected by sequencing depth. Estimated clonotype richness was generally larger for naive than for memory subsets. Because the study included only a small number of donors, the genetic and exposure-history diversity represented was limited. Rarefaction of sorted-subset datasets indicated incomplete sequencing despite the large sequencing depth.

A distance of 4 bases separates the germline ends of V and J, which lose 1 base and 4 bases respectively. The CDR3 contains 12 residues, cysteine and phenylalanine counted. The retained sequence is limited to the CDR3, 36 bases, with the frame set at the first base. Reading the germline V gene gives CDR1 SGHAT and CDR2 FQNNGV. Using the deep immunoSEQ assay, TCR CDR3 regions were amplified from genomic DNA by multiplex PCR. Extracted genomic DNA from each cell subset was spread evenly across all wells of several immunoSEQ 96-well plates, with each plate serving as a replicate. For sorted subsets, 200 to 250 ng of genomic DNA, equivalent to some 30,000 T cell genomes, went into each replicate PCR. The purified libraries were quantified using a Qubit 3.0 fluorometer, sized with a Bioanalyzer 2100, and then quantified again using the KAPA Library Quantification kit. Every immunoSEQ 96-well plate was sequenced on a separate single-read 150-cycle Illumina NextSeq 550 flow cell. Turning to the authors' computational methods: The immunoSEQ output contained only junctional sequences without quality scores, so filtering could not match that applied to full-length reads. Sequences were annotated with PyIR, a Python wrapper for IgBLAST v1.9, and V/J genes and CDR3 were assigned using IMGT germline references. Reads were filtered out if the reads had weak V/J assignments (E-value above 1e-6), no CDR3, stop codons, out-of-frame junctions, or ambiguous translated residues. A V3J clonotype was defined by an identical inferred V gene, J gene, and CDR3 amino acid sequence. The percentage overlap between two repertoires was calculated by dividing the number of shared unique clonotypes by the size of the smaller repertoire. RTK rarefaction, the Chao1 estimator, and Recon v2.1 estimates of unobserved clonotypes were used to assess repertoire richness. For all TCRbeta clonotypes obtained by the gDNA method from a few donors, generation probabilities were computed with OLGA. The clones in this table, taken by TCRdb from immuneACCESS, are in-frame only. Not every clone is retained; where verified, under half of the shortfall comes from an unresolved V gene, and the cause of the rest is unknown. Clone size and the V and J calls come from that table; the DNA yielded D and trimming. The sample records some 2.4 million clones, under 95% of which are singletons. The top ten constitute about 0.38% of the sample.

This sequence uses TRBV11-2 and TRBJ2-5, with the D gene not clear enough to name. Sequences were obtained from naive CD4+ T cells from PBMCs. The cell subset or site label for this specimen denotes: CD45RA+ positively selected. The sequence derives from a man aged 18 to 30 in good health. Some clones in this sample may be carry-over from other donors' samples. The CDR3 corresponds to CASSLVGETQYF. The bases read TGTGCCAGCAGCTTAGTAGGAGAGACCCAGTACTTC.